The 9 T cell receptor beta chains listed next were all sequenced from one sample in a study of cytomegalovirus exposure and HLA in healthy donors. Vbeta (60) and Jbeta (13) primers were used in the PCR. Method: immunoSEQ multiplex PCR; TCRdb's copy keeps in-frame clones and lacks some. The table records approximately 160,000 clones, roughly 70% of them present only once. The sequenced sample consisted of PBMCs. The receptors come from a woman aged 40-49 years in good health and CMV-seropositive.

The chain recombines TRBV2 with TRBJ2-3; perhaps TRBD1 as D (6 bases). CDR3 size: 13 residues. V lost 6 bases to trimming and J lost 7 bases, with 14 bases between them. Germline CDR1 SNHLY, CDR2 FYNNEI. The CDR3 nucleotides are TGTGCCAGCAGGAGGACAGAAGGAAATACGCAGTATTTT. This sequence encodes CASRRTEGNTQYF.

This sequence joins TRBV19 and TRBJ1-1; 7 nucleotides agree with TRBD1. Trimming cost V 3 bases and J 1 base; bases outside gene matches: 5. Germline V lookup: CDR1 LNHDA, CDR2 SQIVND (reference sequence). CDR3 size: 15 residues. DNA of the CDR3: TGTGCCAGTAGTATTCTACAGGGGAAGAACACTGAAGCTTTCTTT. Translation gives CASSILQGKNTEAFF.

This clone was detected a few times. The chain uses TRBV6-5 and TRBJ1-6, with 8 bases aligning to TRBD1. CDR1 and CDR2 from the germline V gene are MNHEY and SVGAGI. This CDR3 has 14 amino acids. Trimming at V came to 7 bases and at J to 10 bases, leaving 9 bases not matched to a gene. CDR3 in amino acids: CASTQQGVRSPLHF. CDR3 DNA sequence: TGTGCCAGCACCCAACAGGGGGTTAGGTCACCCCTCCACTTT.

The rearrangement joins TRBV7-9 to TRBJ2-3, with unresolved D. V was cut by 8 bases and J by 3 bases, with 18 bases left in between. The CDR3 is made up of 15 amino acids. Germline V gene data show CDR1 as SEHNR and CDR2 as FQNEAQ (reference sequence). The CDR3 region is CASRPVKAPTDTQYF. The CDR3 DNA is TGTGCCAGCCGGCCCGTAAAAGCGCCTACAGATACGCAGTATTTT.

The V call is TRBV5-1, the J call TRBJ1-1; no definite D call. In germline, CDR1 is SGHRS, CDR2 YFSETQ. The V gene lost 1 base and the J gene lost 4 bases, with 11 bases spanning the gap. The CDR3 has 14 amino acids. The CDR3 sequence is CASSLWQRGTEAFF. CDR3 bases: TGCGCCAGCAGCTTGTGGCAGCGGGGCACTGAAGCTTTCTTT.

The chain is built from TRBV5-1 and TRBJ2-1, with 13 bases that match TRBD2. J gave up 10 bases and V 0 bases, and 4 bases lay outside the gene matches. Germline CDR1 and CDR2: SGHRS and YFSETQ. This CDR3 spans 15 amino acids. CDR3 in DNA: TGCGCCAGCAGCTTGGGACTAGCGGGAGGCGGGGAGCAGTTCTTC. Translating gives CASSLGLAGGGEQFF.

Only a few counts were recorded for this clone. The genes are TRBV2 and TRBJ1-5, with no clear D. V was shortened by 4 bases and J by 2 bases, with 12 bases between the two germline ends. The CDR3 is 15 residues long. Germline-derived CDR1 and CDR2 are SNHLY and FYNNEI. CDR3 nucleotide sequence: TGTGCCAGCAGTGGCGTGGGAGGCCGCAATCAGCCCCAGCATTTT. It is translated as CASSGVGGRNQPQHF.

The rearrangement uses TRBV7-3 and TRBJ1-6, with D uncertain. The V and J ends lost 5 bases and 10 bases respectively, with 12 bases between them. The germline gives CDR1 SGHTA, CDR2 FQGTGA. The CDR3 is 13 residues long. The CDR3 nucleotides are TGTGCCAGCAGCCCCTCCGTACAATCACCCCTCCACTTT. It codes for CASSPSVQSPLHF.

This clone was seen only a few times. The chain links TRBV5-1 to TRBJ2-3; the D gene is possibly TRBD2 (6 bases). CDR1 and CDR2 (germline): SGHRS, YFSETQ. Trimming stripped 0 bases from V and 2 bases from J, with 16 bases between. This CDR3 contains 17 residues. CDR3 amino acids: CASSLAPEGPYTDTQYF. The CDR3 nucleotides read TGCGCCAGCAGCTTGGCCCCGGAGGGCCCCTACACAGATACGCAGTATTTT.